This is a list of T cell receptor beta chains from one sample in a study of shared clonotypes between healthy human individuals. Clones were sequenced by immunoSEQ multiplex PCR, and TCRdb holds only the in-frame ones, with some missing. The sample lists about 500,000 clones; 60% to 80% were seen once. Specimen: PBMCs. These receptor sequences come from a woman aged 40-49 years in good health. Some clones in this sample may be carry-over from other donors' samples. Both conserved end residues are part of each CDR3. A D gene is named only where the DNA matches it firmly. Expanded clones get a size class; other rows say once, few or many, or leave the size out.

clone size,V gene,D gene,J gene,CDR3 DNA,CDR3 protein
.,TRBV15,TRBD1,TRBJ1-3,TGTGCCACCAGTATCGACAGGGCACGCGGAAACACCATATATTTT,CATSIDRARGNTIYF
many,TRBV5-1,.,TRBJ2-1,TGCGCCAGCAGCTGGGACCTTACCTCCTACAATGAGCAGTTCTTC,CASSWDLTSYNEQFF
.,TRBV5-4,.,TRBJ2-5,TGTGCCAGCAGCTTGGGGGGTCAAGAGACCCAGTACTTC,CASSLGGQETQYF
few,TRBV7-9,TRBD1,TRBJ1-1,TGTGCCAGCAGTCGACAGGGGACTGAAGCTTTCTTT,CASSRQGTEAFF
many,TRBV4-2,.,TRBJ1-6,TGTGCCAGCAGCCAAGACCCAGGGCCGGATTCACCCCTCCACTTT,CASSQDPGPDSPLHF
.,TRBV9,.,TRBJ2-2,TGTGCCAGCAGCGTAGGTGTTGCTAACGGGGAGCTGTTTTTT,CASSVGVANGELFF
.,TRBV18,.,TRBJ1-4,TGTGCCAGCTCACCACCTAACGGGCCTAATGAAAAACTGTTTTTT,CASSPPNGPNEKLFF
.,TRBV19,.,TRBJ1-5,TGTGCCAGTAGTATAGTGGGACAAGATAGCAATCAGCCCCAGCATTTT,CASSIVGQDSNQPQHF
.,TRBV5-1,TRBD2,TRBJ2-1,TGCGCCAGCAGCTTGGCCGGGACTAGCGGGATTCATGAGCAGTTCTTC,CASSLAGTSGIHEQFF
.,TRBV4-2,.,TRBJ1-4,TGTGCCAGCAGCCAAGGTGTGCAGGGCGGTGAAAAACTGTTTTTT,CASSQGVQGGEKLFF
.,TRBV28,.,TRBJ2-5,TGTGCCAGCAGTCCTCACGGGGAGGCGGGAGAGACCCAGTACTTC,CASSPHGEAGETQYF
.,TRBV20-1,TRBD1,TRBJ1-1,TGCAGTGCTAACAGGGGCACTGAAGCTTTCTTT,CSANRGTEAFF
once,TRBV6-6,.,TRBJ2-7,TGTGCCAGCAGCCCAACCGGGACACCTAATTCCTACGAGCAGTACTTC,CASSPTGTPNSYEQYF
.,TRBV7-9,.,TRBJ2-7,TGTGCCAGCAGCTCTGGACGGTCGGGGTTGTCCGAGCAGTACTTC,CASSSGRSGLSEQYF
.,TRBV6-5,.,TRBJ2-7,TGTGCCAGCAGTACCCAAAAGCGGGCGGCCTACGAGCAGTACTTC,CASSTQKRAAYEQYF
.,TRBV28,.,TRBJ2-2,TGTGCCAGCAGTTTAAGGAACCAGAACACCGGGGAGCTGTTTTTT,CASSLRNQNTGELFF
few,TRBV28,TRBD1,TRBJ2-1,TGTGCCAGCAGTTATCGGCAGGGGGCCTACAATGAGCAGTTCTTC,CASSYRQGAYNEQFF
.,TRBV9,.,TRBJ2-5,TGTGCCAGCAGCGTATCGACCTCGACCGGCCAAGAGACCCAGTACTTC,CASSVSTSTGQETQYF
.,TRBV10-3,.,TRBJ1-2,TGTGCCATCAGTGGGAGGGACGGATACTATGGCTACACCTTC,CAISGRDGYYGYTF
.,TRBV7-2,.,TRBJ2-7,TGTGCCAGCAGCTTAGGTTGGTCGGGCTACGAGCAGTACTTC,CASSLGWSGYEQYF
.,TRBV9,.,TRBJ2-2,TGTGCCAGCAGCCCCCGGGGAGTGATGAACACCGGGGAGCTGTTTTTT,CASSPRGVMNTGELFF
.,TRBV7-2,.,TRBJ2-7,TGTGCCAGCAGCTTAGGGCGGGGTCGCTCCTACGAGCAGTACTTC,CASSLGRGRSYEQYF
few,TRBV7-2,.,TRBJ2-7,TGTGCCAGCAGCTTAGCGGGTCCCAACTCCCCCTACGAGCAGTACTTC,CASSLAGPNSPYEQYF
once,TRBV2,TRBD1,TRBJ1-5,TGTGCCAGCAGGATGGGACAGGAGAGTCAGCCCCAGCATTTT,CASRMGQESQPQHF
.,TRBV19,TRBD1,TRBJ1-2,TGTGCCAGTAGTACTTACAGGGGAGCCGGGCATGGCTACACCTTC,CASSTYRGAGHGYTF
.,TRBV30,.,TRBJ1-1,TGTGCCTGGAGGGTTTTTCCAAACACTGAAGCTTTCTTT,CAWRVFPNTEAFF
.,TRBV2,TRBD2,TRBJ2-1,TGTGCCAGCGGCGGGGGGGAGCAGTTCTTC,CASGGGEQFF
.,TRBV5-1,.,TRBJ2-5,TGCGCCAGCAGCTTGGGTCCAGGGGTTAGGGAGACCCAGTACTTC,CASSLGPGVRETQYF
.,TRBV15,.,TRBJ1-4,TGTGCCACCAGCAGAGGATATAATGAAAAACTGTTTTTT,CATSRGYNEKLFF
.,TRBV18,.,TRBJ1-3,TGTGCCAGCTCACCGGGACTCTCTGGAAACACCATATATTTT,CASSPGLSGNTIYF
few,TRBV28,.,TRBJ2-1,TGTGCCAGCAGTTTTCCTAATCGGGTTGGGAATGAGCAGTTCTTC,CASSFPNRVGNEQFF
.,TRBV28,.,TRBJ1-1,TGTGCCAGCGTGTCCGGCACTGAAGCTTTCTTT,CASVSGTEAFF
.,TRBV5-1,.,TRBJ2-7,TGCGCCAGCAGCTTGGAATCTGGGTACTACGAGCAGTACTTC,CASSLESGYYEQYF
.,TRBV29-1,TRBD1,TRBJ2-1,TGCAGCGTACAAACAGGGGGTGGGTTTTCTGATGAGCAGTTCTTC,CSVQTGGGFSDEQFF
.,TRBV7-2,.,TRBJ1-1,TGTGCCAGCAGCAAGAACACTGAAGCTTTCTTT,CASSKNTEAFF
.,TRBV5-4,TRBD1,TRBJ1-1,TGTGCCAGCACCTTCGGGGACAGGAACACTGAAGCTTTCTTT,CASTFGDRNTEAFF
.,TRBV5-1,.,TRBJ2-1,TGCGCCAGCTACGGGGTTTCCGACAATGAGCAGTTCTTC,CASYGVSDNEQFF
.,TRBV5-1,.,TRBJ2-7,TGCGCCAGCAGCCAAACGACAGACATCTACGAGCAGTACTTC,CASSQTTDIYEQYF
.,TRBV5-6,.,TRBJ1-1,TGTGCCAGCAGCTTGGCCGGAAGAGGGGAAGCTTTCTTT,CASSLAGRGEAFF
.,TRBV10-3,.,TRBJ2-2,TGTGCCATCAAAAGGGGTCCAGGGGCCACCGGGGAGCTGTTTTTT,CAIKRGPGATGELFF
.,TRBV27,.,TRBJ2-1,TGTGCCAGCATTGGGGGGACTGGGGGAGACGCCGACTACAATGAGCAGTTCTTC,CASIGGTGGDADYNEQFF
.,TRBV2,.,TRBJ2-1,TGTGCCAGCAGTCCGACAGCCTACAATGAGCAGTTCTTC,CASSPTAYNEQFF
few,TRBV7-2,TRBD2,TRBJ2-7,TGTGCCAGCAGCTCGAGACTAGCCGGCTACGAGCAGTACTTC,CASSSRLAGYEQYF
.,TRBV19,.,TRBJ2-7,TGTGCCAGTAGTGCGGTCTGGGGAACTGACGAGCAGTACTTC,CASSAVWGTDEQYF
once,TRBV9,.,TRBJ2-1,TGTGCCAGCAGCGTAGGAGGAGGGGATGGGAACAATGAGCAGTTCTTC,CASSVGGGDGNNEQFF
.,TRBV19,.,TRBJ1-1,TGTGCCAGTACTCGGAACACTGAAGCTTTCTTT,CASTRNTEAFF
.,TRBV9,.,TRBJ2-2,TGTGCCAGCAGCGGCCAAAACCTCGGGGAGCTGTTTTTT,CASSGQNLGELFF
once,TRBV7-2,TRBD1,TRBJ1-1,TGTGCCAGCAGCTTCCGGGACAGGAACACTGAAGCTTTCTTT,CASSFRDRNTEAFF
.,TRBV9,.,TRBJ2-1,TGTGCCAGCAGCGAAGACGGTGCCTACAATGAGCAGTTCTTC,CASSEDGAYNEQFF
.,TRBV7-3,TRBD1,TRBJ2-1,TGTGCCAGCAGCTACGACAGGGGAGCTAGCTCCAATGAGCAGTTCTTC,CASSYDRGASSNEQFF
.,TRBV6-5,TRBD1,TRBJ2-7,TGTGCCAGCATCGGGACAGGGACCTACGAGCAGTACTTC,CASIGTGTYEQYF